The sequence of this TCR beta chain was determined in a study of T cell responses to AZD1222 COVID-19 vaccine. The data were produced by immunoSEQ multiplex PCR, yet TCRdb's version contains in-frame clones alone and is incomplete. The table includes 150,000 to 200,000 clones, around 92% detected once. General study results and limits: The CD4 TCRs associated with vaccination extended across spike and predominated at 160-218 and 743-854.

Worth noting for this clone: Its target is not known.

The specimen comprised peripheral blood, sampled on day 0 of AZD1222 vaccination. The receptor's source is an adult in good health.

Written as DNA, the CDR3 is TGTGCCAGCAGCTTAGTCCTCCAGGCGGGGCACTCCTACGAGCAGTACTTC. Its protein product is CASSLVLQAGHSYEQYF. This chain uses TRBV11-2 with TRBJ2-7; perhaps TRBD2 as D (6 bases). CDR3 size: 17 residues. Deletions cut 1 base from V and 0 bases from J, with 16 bases between. CDR1 and CDR2 (germline): SGHAT, FQNNGV.